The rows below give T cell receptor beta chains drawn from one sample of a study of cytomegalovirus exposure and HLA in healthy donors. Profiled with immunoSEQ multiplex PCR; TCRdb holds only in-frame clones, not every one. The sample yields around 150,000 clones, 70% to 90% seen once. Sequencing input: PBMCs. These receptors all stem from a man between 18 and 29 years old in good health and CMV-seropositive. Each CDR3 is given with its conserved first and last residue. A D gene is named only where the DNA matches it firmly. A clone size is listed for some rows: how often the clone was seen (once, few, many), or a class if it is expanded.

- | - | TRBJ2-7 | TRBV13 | CASSPDQDSAQYF | TGTGCCAGCAGCCCTGACCAGGACTCGGCGCAGTACTTC
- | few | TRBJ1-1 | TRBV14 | CASSPGVEAFF | TGTGCCAGCAGCCCGGGGGTTGAAGCTTTCTTT
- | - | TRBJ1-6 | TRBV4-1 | CASSHPDMLRPLHF | TGCGCCAGCAGCCACCCGGACATGTTGCGACCCCTCCACTTT
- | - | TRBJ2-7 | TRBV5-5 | CASSLVRSRTYEQYF | TGTGCCAGCAGCTTGGTGAGGTCCAGAACCTACGAGCAGTACTTC
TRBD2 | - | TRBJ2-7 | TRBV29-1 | CSVFGLAGRYEQYF | TGCAGCGTTTTTGGACTAGCGGGGCGATACGAGCAGTACTTC
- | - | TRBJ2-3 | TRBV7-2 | CASSLGGETSRDF | TGTGCCAGCAGCTTAGGTGGGGAGACCTCGAGGGATTTT
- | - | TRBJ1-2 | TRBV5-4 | CASSLQDTGYGYTF | TGTGCCAGCAGCTTACAGGATACCGGTTATGGCTACACCTTC
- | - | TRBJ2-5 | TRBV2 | CASSKGPRETQYF | TGTGCCAGCAGTAAAGGACCGCGGGAGACCCAGTACTTC
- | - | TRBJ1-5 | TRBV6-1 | CASKDGQLSNQPQHF | TGTGCCAGCAAGGATGGGCAGCTTAGCAATCAGCCCCAGCATTTT
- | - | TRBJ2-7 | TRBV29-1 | CSVSSDSYEQYF | TGCAGCGTATCTTCCGACAGTTACGAGCAGTACTTC
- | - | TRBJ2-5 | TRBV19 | CASSTLLTEETQYF | TGTGCCAGTAGTACCTTGCTGACAGAAGAGACCCAGTACTTC
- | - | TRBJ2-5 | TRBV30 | CAWSARGKTQYF | TGTGCCTGGAGTGCCAGGGGAAAGACCCAGTACTTC
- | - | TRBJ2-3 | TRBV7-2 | CASSFLGGANTDTQYF | TGTGCCAGCAGCTTTTTGGGGGGGGCTAACACAGATACGCAGTATTTT
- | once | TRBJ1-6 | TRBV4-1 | CASSREGLSSYNSPLHF | TGCGCCAGCAGCCGAGAGGGGCTGAGCTCCTATAATTCACCCCTCCACTTT
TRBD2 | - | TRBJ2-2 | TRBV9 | CASRGPQWGGSGELFF | TGTGCCAGCCGAGGCCCTCAGTGGGGAGGGTCCGGGGAGCTGTTTTTT
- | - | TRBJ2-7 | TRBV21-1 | CASSKPHGAYEQYF | TGTGCCAGCAGCAAACCCCATGGAGCCTACGAGCAGTACTTC
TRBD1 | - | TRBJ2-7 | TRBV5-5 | CASSFDRGAHEQYF | TGTGCCAGCAGCTTTGACAGGGGCGCCCACGAGCAGTACTTC
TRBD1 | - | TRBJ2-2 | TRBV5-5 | CASTDRGNTGELFF | TGTGCCAGCACGGACAGGGGCAACACCGGGGAGCTGTTTTTT
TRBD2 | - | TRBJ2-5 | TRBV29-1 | CSVETPGGLREAQYF | TGCAGCGTTGAAACTCCGGGGGGGCTGAGGGAGGCCCAGTACTTC
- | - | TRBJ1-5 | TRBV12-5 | CASGLVRQALNQPQHF | TGTGCTAGTGGTTTGGTACGACAGGCTCTAAATCAGCCCCAGCATTTT
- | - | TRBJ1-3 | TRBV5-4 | CASSFRGFGNTIYF | TGTGCCAGCAGCTTTAGGGGCTTTGGAAACACCATATATTTT
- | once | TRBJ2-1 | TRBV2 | CASSETRSEFF | TGTGCCAGCAGTGAAACTAGGTCGGAGTTCTTC
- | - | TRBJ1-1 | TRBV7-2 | CASSYSTQVGGKAFF | TGTGCCAGCAGCTACTCAACCCAGGTTGGGGGCAAGGCTTTCTTT
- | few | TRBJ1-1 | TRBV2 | CASSEEGLSEAFF | TGTGCCAGCAGTGAAGAGGGGTTATCTGAAGCTTTCTTT
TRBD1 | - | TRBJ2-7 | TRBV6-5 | CASSYGPRGKTYEQYF | TGTGCCAGCAGTTACGGCCCCAGGGGGAAGACCTACGAGCAGTACTTC
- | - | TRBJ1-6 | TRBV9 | CASSVLGGGEGSPLHF | TGTGCCAGCAGCGTACTAGGGGGGGGCGAGGGTTCACCCCTCCACTTT
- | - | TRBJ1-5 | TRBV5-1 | CASSPDSYQPQHF | TGCGCCAGCAGCCCTGACAGTTATCAGCCCCAGCATTTT
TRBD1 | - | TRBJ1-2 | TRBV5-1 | CASLGQGRGYTF | TGCGCCAGCCTCGGACAGGGGAGGGGCTACACCTTC
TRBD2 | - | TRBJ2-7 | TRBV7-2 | CASSLAPSGLEWQYF | TGTGCCAGCAGCTTAGCGCCTAGCGGGCTAGAGTGGCAGTACTTC
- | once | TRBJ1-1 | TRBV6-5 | CASSYGRAGTEAFF | TGTGCCAGCAGTTACGGGAGGGCGGGAACTGAAGCTTTCTTT
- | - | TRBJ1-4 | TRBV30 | CACNLAGNEKLFF | TGTGCCTGTAATCTCGCGGGAAATGAAAAACTGTTTTTT
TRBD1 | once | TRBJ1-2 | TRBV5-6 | CASSFQRGLSGYTF | TGTGCCAGCAGCTTCCAAAGGGGGCTTAGCGGCTACACCTTC
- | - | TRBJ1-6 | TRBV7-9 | CASSLAGGQGSPLHF | TGTGCCAGCAGCTTAGCGGGGGGGCAGGGTTCACCCCTCCACTTT
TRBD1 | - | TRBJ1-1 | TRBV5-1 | CASSFQGANTEAFF | TGCGCCAGCAGTTTTCAGGGGGCGAACACTGAAGCTTTCTTT
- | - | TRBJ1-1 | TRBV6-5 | CASSVAGTEAFF | TGTGCCAGCAGCGTCGCGGGGACTGAAGCTTTCTTT
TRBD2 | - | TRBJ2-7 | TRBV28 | CASRPNQAGVDSYEQYF | TGTGCCAGCAGACCGAACCAAGCGGGGGTGGACTCCTACGAGCAGTACTTC
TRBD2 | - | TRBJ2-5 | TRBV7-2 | CASSPRGASGDRTQYF | TGTGCCAGCAGCCCTAGGGGGGCTAGCGGGGATCGGACCCAGTACTTC
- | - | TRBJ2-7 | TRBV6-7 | CASEGLVGTPKRISYEQYF | TGTGCCAGCGAGGGTTTAGTCGGGACACCAAAACGGATCTCCTACGAGCAGTACTTC
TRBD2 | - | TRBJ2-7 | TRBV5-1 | CASSLTLGSGLDDF | TGCGCCAGCAGCCTGACGTTGGGGTCGGGACTAGACGACTTC
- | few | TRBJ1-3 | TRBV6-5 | CASSYSRSSSGNTIYF | TGTGCCAGCAGTTACTCGAGATCATCCTCTGGAAACACCATATATTTT
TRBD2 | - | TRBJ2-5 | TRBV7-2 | CASSPLRLAGGQETQYF | TGTGCCAGCAGCCCCCTCCGACTAGCGGGGGGCCAAGAGACCCAGTACTTC
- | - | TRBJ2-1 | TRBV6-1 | CASSEFSANYNEQFF | TGTGCCAGCAGTGAATTTAGCGCTAACTACAATGAGCAGTTCTTC
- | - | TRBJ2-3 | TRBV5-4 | CASSFNSDTQYF | TGTGCCAGCAGCTTCAATTCAGATACGCAGTATTTT
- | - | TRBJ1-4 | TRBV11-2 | CASSLDSGLAGKLFF | TGTGCCAGCAGCTTAGACAGTGGACTTGCTGGAAAACTGTTTTTT
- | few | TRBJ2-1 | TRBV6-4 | CASSDGRGNEQFF | TGTGCCAGCAGTGACGGCAGGGGCAATGAGCAGTTCTTC
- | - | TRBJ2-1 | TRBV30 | CAWTRQNEQFF | TGTGCCTGGACCCGACAGAATGAGCAGTTCTTC
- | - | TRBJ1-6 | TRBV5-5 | CASSFIRGPYNSPLHF | TGTGCCAGCAGCTTTATCAGGGGACCCTATAATTCACCCCTCCACTTT
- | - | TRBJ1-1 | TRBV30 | CAWSSLAGAEAFF | TGTGCCTGGAGTTCCCTCGCCGGGGCTGAAGCTTTCTTT